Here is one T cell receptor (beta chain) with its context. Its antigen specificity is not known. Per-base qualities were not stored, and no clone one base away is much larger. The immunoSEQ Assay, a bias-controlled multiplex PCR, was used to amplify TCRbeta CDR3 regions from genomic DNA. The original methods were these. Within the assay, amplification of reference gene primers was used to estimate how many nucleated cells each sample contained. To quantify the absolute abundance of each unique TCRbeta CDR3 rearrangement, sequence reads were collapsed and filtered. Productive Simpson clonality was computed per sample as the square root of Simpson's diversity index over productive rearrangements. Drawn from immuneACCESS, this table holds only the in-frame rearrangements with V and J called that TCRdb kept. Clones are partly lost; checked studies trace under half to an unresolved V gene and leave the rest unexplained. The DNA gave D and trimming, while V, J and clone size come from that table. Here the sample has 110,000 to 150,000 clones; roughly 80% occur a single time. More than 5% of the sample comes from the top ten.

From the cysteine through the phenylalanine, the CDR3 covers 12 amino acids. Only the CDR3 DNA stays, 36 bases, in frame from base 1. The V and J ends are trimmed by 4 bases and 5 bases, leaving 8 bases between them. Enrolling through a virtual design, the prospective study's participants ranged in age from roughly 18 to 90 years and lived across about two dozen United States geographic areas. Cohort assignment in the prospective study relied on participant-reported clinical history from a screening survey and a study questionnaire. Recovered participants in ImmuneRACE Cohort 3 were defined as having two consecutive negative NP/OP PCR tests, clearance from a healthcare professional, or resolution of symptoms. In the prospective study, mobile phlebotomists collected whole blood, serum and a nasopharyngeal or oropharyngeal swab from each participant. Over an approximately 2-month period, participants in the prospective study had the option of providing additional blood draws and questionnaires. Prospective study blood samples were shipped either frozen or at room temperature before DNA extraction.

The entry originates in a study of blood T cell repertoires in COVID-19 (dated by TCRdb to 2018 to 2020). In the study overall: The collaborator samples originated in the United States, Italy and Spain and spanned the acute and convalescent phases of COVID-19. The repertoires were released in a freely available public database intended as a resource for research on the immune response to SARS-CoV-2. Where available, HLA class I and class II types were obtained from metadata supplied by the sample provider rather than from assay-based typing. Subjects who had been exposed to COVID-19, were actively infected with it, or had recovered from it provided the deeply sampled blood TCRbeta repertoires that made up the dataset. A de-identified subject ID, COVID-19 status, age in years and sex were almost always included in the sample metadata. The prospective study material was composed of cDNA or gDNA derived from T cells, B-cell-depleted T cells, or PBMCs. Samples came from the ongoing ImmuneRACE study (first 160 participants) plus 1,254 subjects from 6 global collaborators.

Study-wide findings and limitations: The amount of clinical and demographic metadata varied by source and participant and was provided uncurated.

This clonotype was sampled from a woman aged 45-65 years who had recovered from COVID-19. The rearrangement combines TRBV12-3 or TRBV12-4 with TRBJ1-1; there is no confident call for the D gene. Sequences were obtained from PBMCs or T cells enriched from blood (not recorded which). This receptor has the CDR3 CASSWERTEAFF. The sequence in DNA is TGTGCCAGCAGTTGGGAGCGGACTGAAGCTTTCTTT.